Listed below are T cell receptor beta chains from one sample, sequenced in a study of Tregs in tolerant kidney transplant recipients. The data were produced by immunoSEQ multiplex PCR, yet TCRdb's version contains in-frame clones alone and is incomplete. Of around 52,000 clones listed, about four fifths are singletons. Material for sequencing was CD4+ T cells from blood. All receptors derive from a human donor in good health. CDR3s include the opening cysteine and the closing phenylalanine or tryptophan. The D gene is left open where the match is weak. Expanded clones get a size class; other rows say once, few or many, or leave the size out.

D gene: -; J gene: TRBJ1-5; V gene: TRBV30; clone size: -; CDR3 protein: CAWSWGGERQPQHF; CDR3 DNA: TGTGCCTGGAGTTGGGGGGGGGAAAGACAGCCCCAGCATTTT
D gene: TRBD1; J gene: TRBJ1-5; V gene: TRBV29-1; clone size: -; CDR3 protein: CSVGTGSNQPQHF; CDR3 DNA: TGCAGCGTCGGGACAGGCAGCAATCAGCCCCAGCATTTT
D gene: -; J gene: TRBJ2-1; V gene: TRBV4-1; clone size: -; CDR3 protein: CASSTRNEQFF; CDR3 DNA: TGCGCCAGCAGCACCCGCAATGAGCAGTTCTTC
D gene: TRBD1; J gene: TRBJ2-2; V gene: TRBV25-1; clone size: once; CDR3 protein: CASSESTGWENTGELFF; CDR3 DNA: TGTGCCAGCAGTGAATCGACAGGGTGGGAGAACACCGGGGAGCTGTTTTTT
D gene: TRBD2; J gene: TRBJ2-4; V gene: TRBV19; clone size: -; CDR3 protein: CASSTPGGLIQYF; CDR3 DNA: TGTGCCAGTAGTACCCCGGGGGGACTTATTCAGTACTTC
D gene: -; J gene: TRBJ1-1; V gene: TRBV7-9; clone size: -; CDR3 protein: CASSLASGRGGAEAFF; CDR3 DNA: TGTGCCAGCAGCTTAGCCTCGGGACGAGGCGGCGCTGAAGCTTTCTTT
D gene: -; J gene: TRBJ2-7; V gene: TRBV18; clone size: few; CDR3 protein: CASSPLRHPTAEQYF; CDR3 DNA: TGTGCCAGCTCACCACTGCGACACCCGACTGCCGAGCAGTACTTC
D gene: -; J gene: TRBJ1-1; V gene: TRBV7-3; clone size: -; CDR3 protein: CASSLDSSNTEAFF; CDR3 DNA: TGTGCCAGCAGCTTAGACAGCTCGAACACTGAAGCTTTCTTT
D gene: -; J gene: TRBJ1-4; V gene: TRBV9; clone size: -; CDR3 protein: CASSPRHTTNEKLFF; CDR3 DNA: TGTGCCAGCAGCCCCCGACACACAACTAATGAAAAACTGTTTTTT
D gene: -; J gene: TRBJ1-5; V gene: TRBV4-2; clone size: -; CDR3 protein: CASSQEGQVSAQHF; CDR3 DNA: TGTGCCAGCAGCCAAGAAGGCCAAGTAAGTGCCCAGCATTTT
D gene: -; J gene: TRBJ2-7; V gene: TRBV5-1; clone size: few; CDR3 protein: CASSIDDSSLRGGVQEQYF; CDR3 DNA: TGCGCCAGCAGCATAGATGACAGTTCCCTAAGAGGCGGGGTGCAAGAGCAGTACTTC
D gene: -; J gene: TRBJ2-1; V gene: TRBV29-1; clone size: -; CDR3 protein: CSVEDLPSDGVGSYNEQFF; CDR3 DNA: TGCAGCGTTGAAGATCTTCCTTCTGACGGTGTGGGCTCCTACAATGAGCAGTTCTTC
D gene: -; J gene: TRBJ1-2; V gene: TRBV7-9; clone size: -; CDR3 protein: CASSHTRDKGHGYTF; CDR3 DNA: TGTGCCAGCAGCCACACCCGGGACAAAGGCCATGGCTACACCTTC
D gene: -; J gene: TRBJ2-7; V gene: TRBV7-2; clone size: -; CDR3 protein: CASSPPGRNTYEQYF; CDR3 DNA: TGTGCCAGCAGCCCCCCCGGCAGGAACACCTACGAGCAGTACTTC
D gene: TRBD1; J gene: TRBJ1-2; V gene: TRBV27; clone size: -; CDR3 protein: CASSPRQGANYGYTF; CDR3 DNA: TGTGCCAGCAGTCCACGACAGGGGGCTAACTATGGCTACACCTTC
D gene: -; J gene: TRBJ2-7; V gene: TRBV6-6; clone size: -; CDR3 protein: CASGGQYPREQYF; CDR3 DNA: TGTGCCAGCGGGGGCCAATATCCGAGGGAGCAGTACTTC
D gene: -; J gene: TRBJ2-6; V gene: TRBV15; clone size: -; CDR3 protein: CATSRRSGANVLTF; CDR3 DNA: TGTGCCACCAGCCGGCGATCTGGGGCCAACGTCCTGACTTTC
D gene: TRBD2; J gene: TRBJ2-7; V gene: TRBV7-2; clone size: -; CDR3 protein: CASSFQREGGEQYF; CDR3 DNA: TGTGCCAGCAGCTTCCAGCGGGAGGGAGGCGAGCAGTACTTC
D gene: TRBD2; J gene: TRBJ2-1; V gene: TRBV10-3; clone size: -; CDR3 protein: CAISEPGLRAYNEQFF; CDR3 DNA: TGTGCCATCAGTGAACCGGGACTAAGAGCCTACAATGAGCAGTTCTTC
D gene: -; J gene: TRBJ2-7; V gene: TRBV4-1; clone size: -; CDR3 protein: CASSQVGGSYEQYF; CDR3 DNA: TGCGCCAGCAGCCAAGTGGGGGGCTCCTACGAGCAGTACTTC
D gene: -; J gene: TRBJ1-5; V gene: TRBV2; clone size: -; CDR3 protein: CASRNQGSNQPQHF; CDR3 DNA: TGTGCCAGCAGGAACCAGGGAAGCAATCAGCCCCAGCATTTT
D gene: TRBD2; J gene: TRBJ2-7; V gene: TRBV15; clone size: many; CDR3 protein: CATSRDWATSAYEQYF; CDR3 DNA: TGTGCCACCAGCAGAGATTGGGCGACTAGCGCCTACGAGCAGTACTTC
D gene: -; J gene: TRBJ2-5; V gene: TRBV5-1; clone size: -; CDR3 protein: CASSLSGDAQETQYF; CDR3 DNA: TGCGCCAGCAGCCTAAGTGGGGACGCACAAGAGACCCAGTACTTC
D gene: -; J gene: TRBJ2-6; V gene: TRBV9; clone size: -; CDR3 protein: CASKGGPGANVLTF; CDR3 DNA: TGTGCCAGCAAAGGAGGGCCAGGGGCCAACGTCCTGACTTTC
D gene: -; J gene: TRBJ2-1; V gene: TRBV19; clone size: once; CDR3 protein: CASWGIGESNEQFF; CDR3 DNA: TGTGCCAGTTGGGGTATCGGGGAATCAAATGAGCAGTTCTTC
D gene: -; J gene: TRBJ2-7; V gene: TRBV11-2; clone size: -; CDR3 protein: CASSPNSLSSYEQYF; CDR3 DNA: TGTGCCAGCAGCCCGAATAGCCTAAGCTCCTACGAGCAGTACTTC
D gene: -; J gene: TRBJ2-7; V gene: TRBV18; clone size: -; CDR3 protein: CASSRDSIGEQYF; CDR3 DNA: TGTGCCAGCTCACGGGACTCGATAGGGGAGCAGTACTTC
D gene: -; J gene: TRBJ1-2; V gene: TRBV19; clone size: -; CDR3 protein: CASSILGHYGYTF; CDR3 DNA: TGTGCCAGTAGTATATTGGGACACTACGGCTACACCTTC
D gene: -; J gene: TRBJ2-3; V gene: TRBV2; clone size: once; CDR3 protein: CASSRSDPHITDTQYF; CDR3 DNA: TGTGCCAGCAGTAGGTCCGATCCTCATATCACAGATACGCAGTATTTT
D gene: TRBD1; J gene: TRBJ1-3; V gene: TRBV9; clone size: few; CDR3 protein: CASSPGQGFSGNTIYF; CDR3 DNA: TGTGCCAGCAGCCCAGGACAGGGCTTCTCTGGAAACACCATATATTTT
D gene: -; J gene: TRBJ1-1; V gene: TRBV4-1; clone size: -; CDR3 protein: CASSQSRTILNTEAFF; CDR3 DNA: TGCGCCAGCAGCCAATCAAGGACCATTCTGAACACTGAAGCTTTCTTT
D gene: TRBD2; J gene: TRBJ2-7; V gene: TRBV4-2; clone size: -; CDR3 protein: CASSQIAGGSASYEQYF; CDR3 DNA: TGTGCCAGCAGCCAAATAGCGGGAGGGTCGGCTTCCTACGAGCAGTACTTC
D gene: TRBD2; J gene: TRBJ2-1; V gene: TRBV4-2; clone size: -; CDR3 protein: CASSQVSSGDNEQFF; CDR3 DNA: TGTGCCAGCAGCCAAGTTTCTAGCGGTGACAATGAGCAGTTCTTC
D gene: -; J gene: TRBJ1-1; V gene: TRBV7-9; clone size: -; CDR3 protein: CASSLLEGNTEAFF; CDR3 DNA: TGTGCCAGCAGCTTACTCGAGGGTAACACTGAAGCTTTCTTT
D gene: -; J gene: TRBJ1-5; V gene: TRBV2; clone size: -; CDR3 protein: CASSEVLGTQHF; CDR3 DNA: TGTGCCAGCAGTGAAGTCTTGGGGACCCAGCATTTT
D gene: -; J gene: TRBJ2-7; V gene: TRBV6-5; clone size: -; CDR3 protein: CASSPGPRVSYEQYF; CDR3 DNA: TGTGCCAGCAGCCCTGGCCCCCGGGTAAGCTACGAGCAGTACTTC
D gene: -; J gene: TRBJ2-3; V gene: TRBV7-3; clone size: -; CDR3 protein: CASSVNRADTQYF; CDR3 DNA: TGTGCCAGCAGCGTAAACAGGGCAGATACGCAGTATTTT
D gene: -; J gene: TRBJ2-7; V gene: TRBV5-1; clone size: -; CDR3 protein: CASSLVGGIPYEQYF; CDR3 DNA: TGCGCCAGCAGCTTGGTGGGGGGAATCCCCTACGAGCAGTACTTC
D gene: TRBD2; J gene: TRBJ2-3; V gene: TRBV5-1; clone size: once; CDR3 protein: CASSLVPGGVDTQYF; CDR3 DNA: TGCGCCAGCAGCTTGGTCCCGGGAGGAGTAGATACGCAGTATTTT
D gene: -; J gene: TRBJ2-1; V gene: TRBV6-5; clone size: few; CDR3 protein: CATGRGVGEQFF; CDR3 DNA: TGTGCCACCGGACGAGGTGTAGGCGAGCAGTTCTTC
D gene: TRBD1; J gene: TRBJ1-5; V gene: TRBV18; clone size: -; CDR3 protein: CASSRDRRNQPQHF; CDR3 DNA: TGTGCCAGCTCTCGGGACAGAAGAAATCAGCCCCAGCATTTT
D gene: TRBD1; J gene: TRBJ2-6; V gene: TRBV9; clone size: -; CDR3 protein: CASSWEQGASGANVLTF; CDR3 DNA: TGTGCCAGCAGCTGGGAACAGGGGGCTTCTGGGGCCAACGTCCTGACTTTC
D gene: -; J gene: TRBJ1-1; V gene: TRBV5-8; clone size: -; CDR3 protein: CASSLTIWGLTEAFF; CDR3 DNA: TGTGCCAGCAGCCTCACTATCTGGGGTTTGACTGAAGCTTTCTTT
D gene: -; J gene: TRBJ2-3; V gene: TRBV7-9; clone size: -; CDR3 protein: CASSLAGVADTQYF; CDR3 DNA: TGTGCCAGCAGCTTAGCGGGAGTGGCAGATACGCAGTATTTT
D gene: TRBD2; J gene: TRBJ2-3; V gene: TRBV4-3; clone size: -; CDR3 protein: CASSQEASGRGKSTDTQYF; CDR3 DNA: TGCGCCAGCAGCCAAGAGGCCAGCGGGAGGGGGAAAAGCACAGATACGCAGTATTTT
D gene: -; J gene: TRBJ2-7; V gene: TRBV5-1; clone size: -; CDR3 protein: CASSSFSGYEQYF; CDR3 DNA: TGCGCCAGCAGCTCGTTCTCTGGCTACGAGCAGTACTTC
D gene: TRBD2; J gene: TRBJ2-7; V gene: TRBV9; clone size: -; CDR3 protein: CASSVDQAGVGEQYF; CDR3 DNA: TGTGCCAGCAGCGTAGATCAAGCGGGAGTAGGCGAGCAGTACTTC
D gene: -; J gene: TRBJ2-1; V gene: TRBV7-2; clone size: -; CDR3 protein: CASSPRRGGYYNEQFF; CDR3 DNA: TGTGCCAGCAGCCCTAGGCGGGGCGGATACTACAATGAGCAGTTCTTC
D gene: -; J gene: TRBJ2-5; V gene: TRBV6-6; clone size: -; CDR3 protein: CASSWDFRETQYF; CDR3 DNA: TGTGCCAGCAGTTGGGATTTTCGGGAGACCCAGTACTTC
D gene: -; J gene: TRBJ2-1; V gene: TRBV30; clone size: -; CDR3 protein: CAWSQKSSYNEQFF; CDR3 DNA: TGTGCCTGGAGTCAGAAAAGCTCCTACAATGAGCAGTTCTTC
D gene: -; J gene: TRBJ1-1; V gene: TRBV27; clone size: -; CDR3 protein: CASSLRDSSAAFF; CDR3 DNA: TGTGCCAGCAGTTTGAGGGATTCTTCGGCAGCTTTCTTT
D gene: TRBD1; J gene: TRBJ1-1; V gene: TRBV25-1; clone size: -; CDR3 protein: CAVKGGGHTEAFF; CDR3 DNA: TGTGCCGTTAAGGGAGGGGGCCACACTGAAGCTTTCTTT
D gene: -; J gene: TRBJ2-7; V gene: TRBV2; clone size: -; CDR3 protein: CASNPDSVYEQYF; CDR3 DNA: TGTGCCAGCAACCCGGACAGTGTCTACGAGCAGTACTTC
D gene: -; J gene: TRBJ1-6; V gene: TRBV28; clone size: many; CDR3 protein: CASSLPNQGAPSPLHF; CDR3 DNA: TGTGCCAGCAGTTTACCCAATCAAGGGGCCCCTTCACCCCTCCACTTT
D gene: -; J gene: TRBJ1-6; V gene: TRBV4-3; clone size: -; CDR3 protein: CASSFTVHSPLHF; CDR3 DNA: TGCGCCAGCAGTTTTACAGTACATTCACCCCTCCACTTT